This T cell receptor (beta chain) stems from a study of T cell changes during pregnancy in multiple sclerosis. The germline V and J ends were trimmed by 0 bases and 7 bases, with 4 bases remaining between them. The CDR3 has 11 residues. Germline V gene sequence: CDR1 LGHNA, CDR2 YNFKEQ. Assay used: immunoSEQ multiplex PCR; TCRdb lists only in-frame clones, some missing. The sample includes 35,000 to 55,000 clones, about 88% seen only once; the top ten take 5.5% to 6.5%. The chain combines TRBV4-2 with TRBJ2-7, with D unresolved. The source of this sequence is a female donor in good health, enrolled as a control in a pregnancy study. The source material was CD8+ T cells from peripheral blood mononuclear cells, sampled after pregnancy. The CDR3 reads CASSQEAEQYF. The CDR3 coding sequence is TGTGCCAGCAGCCAAGAGGCTGAGCAGTACTTC.